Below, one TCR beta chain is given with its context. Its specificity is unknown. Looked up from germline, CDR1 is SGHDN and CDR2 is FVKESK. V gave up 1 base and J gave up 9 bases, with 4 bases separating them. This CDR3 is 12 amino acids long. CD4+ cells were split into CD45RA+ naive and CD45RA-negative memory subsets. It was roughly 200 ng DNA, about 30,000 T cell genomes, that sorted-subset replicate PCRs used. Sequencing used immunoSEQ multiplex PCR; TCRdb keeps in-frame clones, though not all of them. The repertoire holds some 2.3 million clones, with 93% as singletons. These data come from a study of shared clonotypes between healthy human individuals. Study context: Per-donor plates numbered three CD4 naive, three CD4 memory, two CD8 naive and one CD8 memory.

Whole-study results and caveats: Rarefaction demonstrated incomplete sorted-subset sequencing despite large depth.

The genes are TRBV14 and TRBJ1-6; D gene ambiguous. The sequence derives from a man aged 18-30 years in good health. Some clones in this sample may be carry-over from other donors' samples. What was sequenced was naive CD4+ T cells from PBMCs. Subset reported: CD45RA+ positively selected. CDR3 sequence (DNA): TGTGCCAGCAGCCAAGGAGCTTCACCCCTCCACTTT. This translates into CASSQGASPLHF.